What follows are 20 T cell receptor beta chains derived from one specimen sequenced in a study of shared clonotypes between healthy human individuals. Data came from immunoSEQ multiplex PCR; TCRdb stores just in-frame clones and leaves some out. The data show 2 million to 2.5 million clones, just under 95% seen once. Sequencing was performed on naive CD4+ T cells from PBMCs. The sample's subset: CD45RA+ positively selected. The receptors come from a young man in good health. Some clones in this sample may be carry-over from other donors' samples.

The rearrangement uses TRBV6-5 and TRBJ1-2; D is undetermined. V was cut by 0 bases and J by 4 bases, with 15 bases left in between. Looked up from germline, CDR1 is MNHEY and CDR2 is SVGAGI. CDR3 length: 16 amino acids. In nucleotides, the CDR3 is TGTGCCAGCAGTTACTCTGGTAGTGAGGGATCCTATGGCTACACCTTC. Translation: CASSYSGSEGSYGYTF.

The chain has TRBV6-5 and TRBJ2-1; D gene uncertain. V shed 3 bases and J shed 7 bases, with 16 bases lying between them. Germline CDR1 reads MNHEY; CDR2 reads SVGAGI. The CDR3 runs 15 residues. This CDR3 reads CASSYFIASRNEQFF. CDR3 DNA sequence: TGTGCCAGCAGTTATTTCATTGCGTCTCGGAATGAGCAGTTCTTC.

This clone was recorded once. The genes are TRBV6-1 and TRBJ1-5; D is unclear. Germline V CDR1 and CDR2: MNHNS, SASEGT. This CDR3 comprises 13 residues. Trimming removed 4 bases from V and 7 bases from J, with 11 bases in between. CDR3 in amino acids: CASSGSVGQPQHF. As DNA, the CDR3 is TGTGCCAGCAGTGGTTCAGTGGGGCAGCCCCAGCATTTT.

This sequence joins TRBV19 and TRBJ2-5, with 8 bases lining up with TRBD1. The CDR3 consists of 14 residues. J lost 5 bases, V lost 5 bases, and 7 bases had no gene match. Germline CDR1 and CDR2: LNHDA and SQIVND (reference sequence). The CDR3 nucleotides are TGTGCCAGTAGTCCATACAGGGGGGAGGAGACCCAGTACTTC. Its translation is CASSPYRGEETQYF.

The chain combines TRBV7-2 with TRBJ2-1; tentative D call: TRBD1 (6 bases). The CDR3 covers 14 residues. V shed 7 bases and J shed 2 bases, with 12 bases lying between them. Germline CDR1 reads SGHTA; CDR2 reads FQGNSA. In DNA, the CDR3 is TGTGCCAGCACCCAAGGGGGTACCTACAATGAGCAGTTCTTC. Encoded protein: CASTQGGTYNEQFF. Filled out from reference TRBV7-2 and TRBJ2-1, the complete variable domain reads GAGVSQSPSNKVTEKGKDVELRCDPISGHTALYWYRQSLGQGLEFLIYFQGNSAPDKSGLPSDRFSAERTGGSVSTLTIQRTQQEDSAVYLCASTQGGTYNEQFFGPGTRLTVL.

The V call is TRBV6-1, the J call TRBJ1-5; D remains ambiguous. The germline V and J ends were trimmed by 4 bases and 3 bases, with 7 bases remaining between them. CDR1 is MNHNS, CDR2 SASEGT, per germline. This CDR3 is built from 13 residues. CDR3 in DNA: TGTGCCAGCAGTGGGAGGGACAATCAGCCCCAGCATTTT. This sequence encodes CASSGRDNQPQHF.

V usage is TRBV7-9 and J usage is TRBJ2-6; no clear D gene. The CDR3 is 15 amino acids. Per the germline V gene, CDR1 is SEHNR and CDR2 is FQNEAQ (reference sequence). Deletions cut 5 bases from V and 4 bases from J, with 12 bases between. Written as DNA, the CDR3 is TGTGCCAGCAGCCCGGCTTCGACCGGGGCCAACGTCCTGACTTTC. Residues: CASSPASTGANVLTF.

The genes are TRBV29-1 and TRBJ1-2, with no clear D. This CDR3 spans 12 amino acids. Germline V CDR1 and CDR2: SQVTM, ANQGSEA. V dropped 7 bases and J dropped 1 base, with 10 bases sitting between them. Written as DNA, the CDR3 is TGCAGCGGCGCCGGGATTAACTATGGCTACACCTTC. This codes for CSGAGINYGYTF.

The rearrangement links TRBV5-1 to TRBJ2-1, with TRBD2 identical over 11 bases. Germline assignment: CDR1 SGHRS and CDR2 YFSETQ. The V gene end was trimmed by 5 bases and the J gene end by 4 bases; junction bases not matched to a gene: 5. This CDR3 spans 15 amino acids. The CDR3 is CASRTGTSGYNEQFF. DNA for the CDR3: TGCGCCAGCAGGACCGGGACTAGCGGATACAATGAGCAGTTCTTC.

V and J are TRBV4-2 and TRBJ1-5; D may be TRBD1 (5 bases). Germline CDR1 reads LGHNA; CDR2 reads YNFKEQ. This CDR3 contains 17 residues. Trimming pared 0 bases from V and 0 bases from J, leaving 12 bases between. DNA for the CDR3: TGTGCCAGCAGCCAAGATCGAGGGGCACCTAGCAATCAGCCCCAGCATTTT. Protein: CASSQDRGAPSNQPQHF.

The chain is built from TRBV5-1 and TRBJ2-5, with TRBD2 identical over 10 bases. Germline CDR1 reads SGHRS; CDR2 reads YFSETQ. V dropped 0 bases and J dropped 5; count of bases not matched to a gene: 7. The CDR3 runs 16 residues. This chain's CDR3 is CASSLGRAGGPETQYF. CDR3 in DNA: TGCGCCAGCAGCTTGGGGCGAGCGGGAGGGCCCGAGACCCAGTACTTC.

This chain links TRBV11-2 with TRBJ2-7, with 8 bases matching TRBD1. The CDR3 length is 16 residues. The germline gives CDR1 SGHAT, CDR2 FQNNGV. The trim removed 5 bases at V and 4 bases at J, leaving 13 bases unmatched. As DNA, the CDR3 is TGTGCCAGCAGCCGTAGAGGGACAGGAGACATTTACGAGCAGTACTTC. As protein: CASSRRGTGDIYEQYF.

This clone has only one observation. In nucleotides, the CDR3 is TGTGCCAGCAGCCGAGTCCCGGGACTAGCGGGGTTTTCGAGCTCCTACAATGAGCAGTTCTTC. Translated: CASSRVPGLAGFSSSYNEQFF. This chain links TRBV7-8 with TRBJ2-1; 13 bases fit TRBD2. V trimming: 5 bases; J trimming: 0 bases; junction bases outside the gene matches: 16. Germline assignment: CDR1 SGHVS and CDR2 FQNEAQ. CDR3 length: 21 residues.

V gene TRBV30 combines with J gene TRBJ2-3; 10 positions agree with TRBD1. Germline loops: CDR1 GTSNPN, CDR2 SVGIG (reference sequence). The CDR3 consists of 15 residues. The V and J ends lost 1 base and 6 bases, in that order; junction bases with no gene match: 7. The CDR3 loop is CAWSAGTGVGDTQYF. The CDR3 DNA is TGTGCCTGGAGTGCCGGGACAGGGGTGGGGGATACGCAGTATTTT.

Concerning this clone: No DNA is shown, since the ends of the CDR3 on it are uncertain; the CDR3 is the one TCRdb lists. The rearrangement uses TRBV21-1 and TRBJ1-2; the table names TRBD1, a call not compared with the DNA. TRBV21-1 is assigned pseudogene status. The CDR3 is 13 residues long, ends included. The CDR3: CASSKLWGQGNTF.

This chain uses TRBV28 with TRBJ2-7; 15 bases align to TRBD2. J was trimmed by 3 bases and V by 8 bases; bases with no gene match: 8. This CDR3 has 16 residues. Germline CDR1 MDHEN, CDR2 SYDVKM. The CDR3 sequence: CASSGTSGRNYYEQYF. CDR3 in DNA: TGTGCCAGCTCCGGGACTAGCGGGAGGAACTACTACGAGCAGTACTTC.

This CDR3 is CASSLGFGGENEKLFF. CDR3 nucleotides: TGTGCCAGCAGCTTAGGGTTTGGGGGAGAGAATGAAAAACTGTTTTTT. The gene calls are TRBV11-2 and TRBJ1-4, with D perhaps TRBD1 (5 bases). The V end lost 1 base, the J end lost 5 bases, and 14 bases lay between the germline ends. This CDR3 region has 16 residues. Germline CDR1 and CDR2: SGHAT and FQNNGV.

The chain couples TRBV5-6 to TRBJ1-6; tentative D call: TRBD1 (6 bases). V dropped 1 base and J dropped 5 bases, with 10 bases sitting between them. Germline CDR1 SGHDT, CDR2 YYEEEE. The CDR3 covers 15 residues. As DNA, the CDR3 is TGTGCCAGCAGCTTGAGGACAGTTAATAATTCACCCCTCCACTTT. Translation: CASSLRTVNNSPLHF.

This clone was seen once. The chain uses TRBV7-2 and TRBJ2-5; no clear D. The CDR3 spans 11 residues. V shed 4 bases and J shed 5 bases, with 5 bases lying between them. The germline gives CDR1 SGHTA, CDR2 FQGNSA. The CDR3 DNA follows: TGTGCCAGCAGCTCAATTGAGACCCAGTACTTC. Translating gives CASSSIETQYF.

The gene calls are TRBV7-3 and TRBJ2-2, with D hard to call. The CDR3 consists of 14 residues. CDR1 is SGHTA and CDR2 is FQGTGA in the germline V gene. Trimming took 0 bases from V and 6 from J, leaving 8 bases between them. In DNA, the CDR3 is TGTGCCAGCAGCTTAACAAATGGGGCCGGGGAGCTGTTTTTT. Translation gives CASSLTNGAGELFF.